Listed here is a single TCR beta chain. No antigen is known for it. TCRdb's copy holds only in-frame clones and misses some; the assay was immunoSEQ multiplex PCR. The sample yields about 4,200 clones, roughly 89% seen once. These data are taken from a study of brain metastases from non-small cell lung cancer. Study findings and constraints: Brain metastases had lower T-cell infiltration than primary tumors.

CDR1 and CDR2 (germline): MGHRA, YSYEKL. The J segment lost 0 bases and the V segment lost 2 bases, leaving 9 bases of the junction unmatched. The CDR3 spans 17 residues. The origin of this receptor is a donor at least 40 years old with non-small cell lung cancer. The sample was primary lung tumor tissue. The chain carries TRBV4-1 and TRBJ2-5; 7 bases line up with TRBD1. The DNA for the CDR3 is TGCGCCAGCAGCCAACACCGGGACAGCAATTACCAAGAGACCCAGTACTTC. This encodes CASSQHRDSNYQETQYF.